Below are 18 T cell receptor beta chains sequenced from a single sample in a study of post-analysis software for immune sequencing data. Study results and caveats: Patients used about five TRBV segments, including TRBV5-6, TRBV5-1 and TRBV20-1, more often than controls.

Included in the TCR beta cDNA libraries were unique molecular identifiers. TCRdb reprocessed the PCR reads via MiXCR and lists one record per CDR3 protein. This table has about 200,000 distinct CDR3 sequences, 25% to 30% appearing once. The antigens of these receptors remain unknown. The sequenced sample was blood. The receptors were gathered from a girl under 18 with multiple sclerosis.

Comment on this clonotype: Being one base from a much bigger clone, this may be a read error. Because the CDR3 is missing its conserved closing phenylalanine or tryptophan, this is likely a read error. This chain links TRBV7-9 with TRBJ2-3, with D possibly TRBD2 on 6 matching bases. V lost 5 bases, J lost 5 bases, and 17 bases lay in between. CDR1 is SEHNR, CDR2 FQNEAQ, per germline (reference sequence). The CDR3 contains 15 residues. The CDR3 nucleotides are TGTGCCAGCAGCGGGCAGAGGAGGGCCTTAGATACGCAGTATGTT. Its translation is CASSGQRRALDTQYV.

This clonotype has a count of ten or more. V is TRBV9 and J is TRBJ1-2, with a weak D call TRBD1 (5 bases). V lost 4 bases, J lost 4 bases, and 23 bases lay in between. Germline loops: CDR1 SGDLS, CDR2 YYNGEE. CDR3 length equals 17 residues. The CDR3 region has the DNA TGTGCCAGCAGCCTTGACTGGGGGAACTTCAACTTCTATGGCTACACCTTC. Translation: CASSLDWGNFNFYGYTF.

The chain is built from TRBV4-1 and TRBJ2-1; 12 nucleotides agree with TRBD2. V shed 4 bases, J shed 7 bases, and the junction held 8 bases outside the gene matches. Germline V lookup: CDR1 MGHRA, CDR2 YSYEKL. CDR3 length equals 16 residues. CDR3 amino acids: CASSPATSGSGNEQFF. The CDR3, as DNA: TGCGCCAGCAGCCCGGCGACTAGCGGGAGTGGGAATGAGCAGTTCTTC.

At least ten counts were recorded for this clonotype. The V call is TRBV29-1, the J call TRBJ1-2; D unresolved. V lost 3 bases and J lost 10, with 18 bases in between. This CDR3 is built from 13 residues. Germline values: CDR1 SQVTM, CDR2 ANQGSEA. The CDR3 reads CSVDNLIGPIYTF. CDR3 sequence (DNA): TGCAGCGTTGATAACCTGATCGGCCCGATCTACACCTTC.

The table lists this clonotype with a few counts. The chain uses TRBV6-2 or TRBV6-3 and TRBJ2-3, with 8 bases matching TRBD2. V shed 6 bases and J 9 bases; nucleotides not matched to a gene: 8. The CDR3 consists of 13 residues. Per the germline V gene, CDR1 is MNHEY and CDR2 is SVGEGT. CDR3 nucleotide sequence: TGTGCCAGCAGCCAAGTGGCTAGCGGGACGCAGTATTTT. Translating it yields CASSQVASGTQYF.

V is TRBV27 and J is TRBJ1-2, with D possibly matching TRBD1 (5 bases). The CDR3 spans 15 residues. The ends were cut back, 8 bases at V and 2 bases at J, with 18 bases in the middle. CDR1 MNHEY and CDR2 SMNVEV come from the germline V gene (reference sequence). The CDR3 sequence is CASGRGGSPNYGYTF. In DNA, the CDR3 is TGTGCCAGCGGCCGGGGGGGGAGCCCCAACTATGGCTACACCTTC.

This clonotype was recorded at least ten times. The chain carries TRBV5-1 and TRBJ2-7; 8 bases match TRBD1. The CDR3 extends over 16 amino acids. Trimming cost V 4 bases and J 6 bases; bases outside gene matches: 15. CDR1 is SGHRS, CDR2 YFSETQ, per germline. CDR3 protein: CASSRPIGQGFGEQYF. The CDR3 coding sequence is TGCGCCAGCAGCAGACCAATAGGACAGGGATTCGGCGAGCAGTACTTC.

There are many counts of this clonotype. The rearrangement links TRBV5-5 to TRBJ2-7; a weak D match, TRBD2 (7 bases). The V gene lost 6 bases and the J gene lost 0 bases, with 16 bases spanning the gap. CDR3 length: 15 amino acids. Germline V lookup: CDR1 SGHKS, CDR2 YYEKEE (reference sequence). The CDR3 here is CASNPGGMSSYEQYF. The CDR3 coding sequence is TGTGCCAGCAACCCGGGGGGCATGAGCTCCTACGAGCAGTACTTC.

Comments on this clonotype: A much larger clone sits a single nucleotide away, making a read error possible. The CDR3 region has the DNA TGTGCCAGCAGTTTAATTGTGAGGGGCTCCTACAATGAGCAGTTCTTC. Translation: CASSLIVRGSYNEQFF. The chain links TRBV28 to TRBJ2-1, with D perhaps matching TRBD1 or TRBD2 (5 bases each). Germline V gene data show CDR1 as MDHEN and CDR2 as SYDVKM. V was shortened by 2 bases and J by 0 bases, with 11 bases between the two germline ends. The CDR3 has 16 amino acids.

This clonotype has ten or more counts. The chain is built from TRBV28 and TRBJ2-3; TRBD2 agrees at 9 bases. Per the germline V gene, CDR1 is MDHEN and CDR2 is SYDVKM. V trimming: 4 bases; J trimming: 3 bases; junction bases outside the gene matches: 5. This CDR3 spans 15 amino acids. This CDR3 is CASSYDSGGTDTQYF. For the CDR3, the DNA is TGTGCCAGCAGTTACGATAGCGGGGGTACAGATACGCAGTATTTT.

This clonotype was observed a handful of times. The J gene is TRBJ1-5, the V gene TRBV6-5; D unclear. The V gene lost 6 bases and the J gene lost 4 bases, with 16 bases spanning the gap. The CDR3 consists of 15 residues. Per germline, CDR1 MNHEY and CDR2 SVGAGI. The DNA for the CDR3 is TGTGCCAGCAGCTGGACGAGCCAGCCAAATCAGCCCCAGCATTTT. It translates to CASSWTSQPNQPQHF.

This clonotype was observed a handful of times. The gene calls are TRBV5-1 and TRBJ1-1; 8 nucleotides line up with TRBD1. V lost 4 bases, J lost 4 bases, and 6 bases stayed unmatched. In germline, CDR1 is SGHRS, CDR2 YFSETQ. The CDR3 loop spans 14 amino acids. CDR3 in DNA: TGCGCCAGCAGCACCCGGACAGGGCCCACTGAAGCTTTCTTT. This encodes CASSTRTGPTEAFF.

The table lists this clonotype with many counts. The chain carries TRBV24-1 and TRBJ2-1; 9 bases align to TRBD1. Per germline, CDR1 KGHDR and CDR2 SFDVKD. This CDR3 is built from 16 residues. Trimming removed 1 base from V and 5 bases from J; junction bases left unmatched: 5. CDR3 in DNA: TGTGCCACCAGTGATTTAGGGACAGGGAAGGACAATGAGCAGTTCTTC. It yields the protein CATSDLGTGKDNEQFF.

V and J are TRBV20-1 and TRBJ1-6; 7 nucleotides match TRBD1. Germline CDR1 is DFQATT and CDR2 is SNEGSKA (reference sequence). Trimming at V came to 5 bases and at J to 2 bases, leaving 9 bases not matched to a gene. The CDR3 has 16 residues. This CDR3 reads CSARRQGGAYNSPLHF. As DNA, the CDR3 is TGCAGTGCTCGCCGACAGGGAGGCGCCTATAATTCACCCCTCCACTTT.

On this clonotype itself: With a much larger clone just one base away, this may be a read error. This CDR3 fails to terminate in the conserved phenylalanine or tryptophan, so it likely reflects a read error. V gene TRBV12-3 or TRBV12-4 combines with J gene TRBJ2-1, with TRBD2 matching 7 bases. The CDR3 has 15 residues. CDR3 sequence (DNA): TGTGCCAGCAGGTTAGCGGGTGGGTCCTACAATGAGCAGTTCTGC. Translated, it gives CASRLAGGSYNEQFC.

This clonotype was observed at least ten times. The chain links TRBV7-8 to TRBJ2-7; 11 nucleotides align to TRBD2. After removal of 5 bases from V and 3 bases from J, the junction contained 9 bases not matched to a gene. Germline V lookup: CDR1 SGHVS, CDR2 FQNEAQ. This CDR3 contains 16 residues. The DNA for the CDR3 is TGTGCCAGCAGCCTCCGACTAGCGGGGAGTTTCTACGAGCAGTACTTC. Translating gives CASSLRLAGSFYEQYF.

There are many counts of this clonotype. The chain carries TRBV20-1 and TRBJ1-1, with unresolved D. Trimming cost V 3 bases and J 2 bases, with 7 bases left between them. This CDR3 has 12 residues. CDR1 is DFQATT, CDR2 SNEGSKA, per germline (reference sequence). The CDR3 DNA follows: TGCAGTGCTAGGACGGCTAACACTGAAGCTTTCTTT. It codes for CSARTANTEAFF.

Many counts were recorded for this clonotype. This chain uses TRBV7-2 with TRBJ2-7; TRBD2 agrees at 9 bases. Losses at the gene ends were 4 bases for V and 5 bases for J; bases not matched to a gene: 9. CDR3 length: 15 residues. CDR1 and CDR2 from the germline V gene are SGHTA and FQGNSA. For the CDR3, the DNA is TGTGCCAGCAGCTATTACCGGACTAGCGCCGACGAGCAGTACTTC. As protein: CASSYYRTSADEQYF.